This TCR beta chain was recorded in a study of breast tumors, draining lymph nodes, adjacent tissues. Study observations and caveats: Tumor repertoires ranked between lymph nodes and nontumor tissue in diversity, with V and J gene preferences. Findings are consistent with lymph node origin and intratumoral expansion of most tumor T cells.

The CDR3 runs 16 residues. CDR1 and CDR2 from the germline V gene are SGHAT and FQDESV (reference sequence). TCRdb re-derived calls from the multiplex PCR reads in MiXCR, one entry per CDR3 protein. The sample has 23,000 or so distinct CDR3 sequences; roughly 60% are singletons. As to this clonotype: What it recognizes is unknown. A junction boundary mismatches the germline segment, possibly from a read error.

The sequence was collected from a female donor with breast cancer. Some clones in this sample may be carry-over from other donors' samples. V and J are TRBV11-1 and TRBJ2-1; TRBD2 matches 8 bases. The sample consisted of tumor-adjacent breast tissue. The CDR3: CASSVAGGGSYNEQFF. The CDR3 nucleotides read TGTGCCAGCAGCGTAGCCGGGGGGGGGTCCTACAATGAGCAGTTCTTC.